This TCR beta chain was sequenced during a study of response to subunit inactivated influenza vaccine. General study points: Few new T cells, the authors suggested, are recruited by each seasonal influenza vaccination.

TCRdb redid the calling of the RT-PCR reads with MiXCR, one entry per CDR3 protein. Of about 500,000 distinct CDR3 sequences listed, under 8.5% are singletons. V gave up 4 bases and J gave up 1 base, with 14 bases separating them. CDR3 length: 15 residues. Germline lookup yields CDR1 SGHAT and CDR2 FQNNGV. Concerning this clonotype: The antigen is undetermined.

The rearrangement joins TRBV11-2 to TRBJ2-7; D unclear. Sequenced material: PBMCs from blood, taken about 24 months after vaccination. This receptor was obtained from a man in his fifties or sixties who received an inactivated influenza vaccine. The CDR3 loop is CASSSPYLGSYEQYF. The CDR3 bases are TGTGCCAGCAGCTCCCCTTACCTAGGTTCCTACGAGCAGTACTTC.